This TCR beta chain was retrieved from a study of blood T cell dynamics during melanoma immunotherapy. Study background: Standard first-line treatment here was pembrolizumab or nivolumab plus ipilimumab in metastatic melanoma.

On this clone itself: Antigen specificity is unknown.

Time point: week 3, after first cycle of checkpoint inhibitor. Apart from a couple of fast progressors, RECIST 1.1 response was judged 12 weeks post-infusion. The V gene lost 2 bases and the J gene lost 0 bases, with 11 bases spanning the gap. The CDR3 spans 15 residues. Germline CDR1 MNHEY, CDR2 SVGAGI. The study, taken as a whole, reports: PBMC repertoires of eventual disease-control patients split at W3 into clonality or diversity gains.

Assay used: immunoSEQ multiplex PCR; TCRdb lists only in-frame clones, some missing. The sample has about 7,000 clones, roughly 86% seen once. This sequence was found in a human donor with melanoma. Source: blood, taken from a patient treated with checkpoint blockade. The chain is built from TRBV6-5 and TRBJ2-7, with D possibly called TRBD1 or TRBD2 (5 bases each). The CDR3 here is CASSYVAGSSYEQYF. The CDR3 nucleotides read TGTGCCAGCAGTTACGTTGCAGGGAGCTCCTACGAGCAGTACTTC.